This TCR beta chain stems from a study of radiotherapy plus CTLA-4 blockade in lung cancer. The overall study: Disease control was seen in about 30% of patients, objective responses in around 17%. Broader study findings: It was early blood T cell clone dynamics, with interferon-beta, that reportedly best predicted response. TCR clones of tumor origin grew in blood after radiotherapy plus ipilimumab.

Participants had chemo-refractory metastatic non-small-cell lung cancer and were treated with focal radiation plus ipilimumab CTLA-4 blockade. Remarks on this clone: Its antigen is not known.

The data were produced by immunoSEQ multiplex PCR, yet TCRdb's version contains in-frame clones alone and is incomplete. Of about 88,000 clones listed, roughly 70% are singletons. There are 15 residues in the CDR3. Trimming took 1 base from V and 0 from J, leaving 7 bases between them. CDR1 is SGHTA and CDR2 is FQGNSA in the germline V gene. The sequence was obtained from a human donor with non-small cell lung cancer that progressed on radiotherapy plus ipilimumab. The rearrangement uses TRBV7-2 and TRBJ1-3; D gene unclear. Sequenced here: peripheral blood, sampled from a patient treated with radiotherapy plus ipilimumab. The CDR3 protein is CASSLEGHSGNTIYF. The CDR3 coding sequence is TGTGCCAGCAGCTTAGAAGGTCACTCTGGAAACACCATATATTTT.